This T cell receptor (beta chain) is from a study of CD8 T cells in Susac syndrome. Only one count was recorded for this clonotype. Its antigen is unidentified. Negative isolation yielded the CD8+ and CD4+ T cells, while FACS enriched the TEMRA cells. Random-hexamer reverse transcription was applied to about 0.5 to 1 ug RNA. Via MiXCR, TCRdb re-called the immunoSEQ multiplex PCR reads, giving one row per CDR3 protein. The table includes around 200,000 distinct CDR3 sequences, 85% to 95% detected once. Study-level results: Susac-specific public clones in total CD8+ repertoires numbered roughly 17; in CD8+ TEMRA repertoires, they numbered 5 or 6.

Germline-derived CDR1 and CDR2 are SGHAT and FQNNGV. Trimming removed 8 bases at V and 7 bases at J, with 8 bases between. There are 10 residues in the CDR3. The chain employs TRBV11-2 and TRBJ2-5; D ambiguous. This TCR came from a human donor with Susac syndrome. The sequenced sample was CD8+ T cells from PBMCs. The CDR3: CASSKGTQYF. CDR3 sequence (DNA): TGTGCCAGCTCGAAGGGGACCCAGTACTTC.